The 15 T cell receptor beta chains below all came from one sample that was sequenced in a study of T cell repertoires in cytomegalovirus infection. TCRdb re-called the reads with MiXCR, one entry per CDR3 protein. This sample has 150,000 to 180,000 distinct CDR3 sequences, with around 24% found just once. The sequenced material came from PBMCs. The origin of the receptors is a human donor in good health (CMV status not recorded). Some clones in this sample may be carry-over from other donors' samples.

The chain combines TRBV7-9 with TRBJ2-5, with D possibly TRBD1 on 5 matching bases. From germline, CDR1 is SEHNR and CDR2 FQNEAQ (reference sequence). The CDR3 is 15 amino acids. V dropped 5 bases and J dropped 1 base, with 14 bases sitting between them. CDR3 DNA sequence: TGTGCCAGCAGCCCATCTGGGGCAGTCCAAGAGACCCAGTACTTC. As protein: CASSPSGAVQETQYF.

This clonotype was seen a handful of times. CDR3 loop: CASSFQGAPGNIQYF. Written as DNA, the CDR3 is TGTGCCAGCAGTTTCCAGGGGGCGCCCGGAAACATTCAGTACTTC. This rearrangement joins TRBV28 to TRBJ2-4, with TRBD1 matching over 8 bases. J gave up 6 bases and V 3 bases, and 7 bases lay outside the gene matches. Germline V lookup: CDR1 MDHEN, CDR2 SYDVKM. The CDR3 extends over 15 amino acids.

The chain joins TRBV10-2 to TRBJ2-3, with D tentatively TRBD2 (6 bases). Germline CDR1 WSHSY, CDR2 SAAADI. CDR3 size: 15 residues. The germline V and J ends were trimmed by 3 bases and 3 bases, with 13 bases remaining between them. CDR3 in amino acids: CASSEGIGRTDTQYF. CDR3 coding DNA: TGCGCCAGCAGTGAAGGGATTGGGAGGACAGATACGCAGTATTTT.

The rearrangement links TRBV29-1 to TRBJ1-5; D gene ambiguous. V lost 2 bases and J lost 2, with 7 bases in between. The CDR3 runs to 13 residues. Germline V gives CDR1 SQVTM, CDR2 ANQGSEA. CDR3: CSVETGGNQPQHF. DNA of the CDR3: TGCAGCGTTGAAACCGGAGGCAATCAGCCCCAGCATTTT.

This clonotype has ten or more counts. J is TRBJ2-7 and V is TRBV7-9; no reliable D call. CDR1 is SEHNR and CDR2 is FQNEAQ in the germline V gene (reference sequence). The CDR3 has 14 amino acids. Trimming shortened V by 5 bases and J by 1 base, and 12 bases separated the two germline ends. CDR3 sequence (DNA): TGTGCCAGCAGCCCCTCAGGTATTTCCTACGAGCAGTACTTC. It is translated as CASSPSGISYEQYF.

This chain uses TRBV12-3 or TRBV12-4 with TRBJ2-3; D gene ambiguous. The CDR3 length is 18 residues. The V end lost 6 bases, the J end lost 0 bases, and 22 bases lay between the germline ends. The CDR3 region is CASSRNPGGKESTDTQYF. In DNA, the CDR3 is TGTGCCAGCAGCAGAAACCCAGGCGGCAAGGAAAGCACAGATACGCAGTATTTT.

This clonotype has ten or more counts. The rearrangement links TRBV28 to TRBJ2-3; weak D call: TRBD1 (6 bases). Per the germline V gene, CDR1 is MDHEN and CDR2 is SYDVKM. The ends were cut back, 3 bases at V and 12 bases at J, with 22 bases in the middle. The CDR3 runs 15 residues. As DNA, the CDR3 is TGTGCCAGCAGTTTTTCTCTGGGGTTGGGACACCGCCAGTATTTT. This translates into CASSFSLGLGHRQYF.

The rearrangement uses TRBV12-3 or TRBV12-4 and TRBJ2-2, with 16 bases identical to TRBD2. Trimming at V came to 6 bases and at J to 7 bases, leaving 8 bases not matched to a gene. The CDR3 is 17 amino acids. CDR3 loop: CASSPGTSGGAIGELFF. In nucleotides, the CDR3 is TGTGCCAGCAGCCCTGGGACTAGCGGGGGGGCGATCGGGGAGCTGTTTTTT.

This CDR3 is CASSSRPAPEVEQYF. The CDR3 nucleotides are TGTGCCAGCAGTTCGCGTCCAGCCCCTGAGGTCGAGCAGTACTTC. This chain connects TRBV7-6 to TRBJ2-7; the D is unclear. The CDR3 loop spans 15 amino acids. Per the germline V gene, CDR1 is SGHVS and CDR2 is FNYEAQ. Trimming removed 6 bases at V and 6 bases at J, with 21 bases between. Complete variable domain (other parts from reference TRBV7-6 and TRBJ2-7): GAGVSQSPRYKVTKRGQDVALRCDPISGHVSLYWYRQALGQGPEFLTYFNYEAQQDKSGLPNDRFSAERPEGSISTLTIQRTEQRDSAMYRCASSSRPAPEVEQYFGPGTRLTVT.

This clonotype has at least ten counts. The chain joins TRBV28 to TRBJ1-3; D may be TRBD1 (6 bases). V lost 4 bases, J lost 0 bases, and 10 bases lay in between. There are 15 residues in the CDR3. Germline V CDR1 and CDR2: MDHEN, SYDVKM. In DNA, the CDR3 is TGTGCCAGCAGTTACCTACAGGGCTCTGGAAACACCATATATTTT. Translation gives CASSYLQGSGNTIYF.

The CDR3 spells CASSVGVSSNEQFF. The CDR3 DNA reads TGTGCCAGCAGCGTAGGCGTCAGTTCCAATGAGCAGTTCTTC. The gene calls are TRBV9 and TRBJ2-1, with D uncertain. The V gene's germline CDR1 is SGDLS and CDR2 YYNGEE. V lost 0 bases and J 6 bases, leaving 10 bases between the germline ends. CDR3 length: 14 residues.

In this sample, this clonotype turned up a few times. The J gene is TRBJ2-1, the V gene TRBV20-1; 8 bases align to TRBD2. Germline V gene data show CDR1 as DFQATT and CDR2 as SNEGSKA (reference sequence). The CDR3 contains 13 residues. V lost 1 base, J lost 15 bases, and 11 bases stayed unmatched. The CDR3 sequence is CSARGASGPGGFF. CDR3 sequence (DNA): TGCAGTGCTAGAGGCGCTAGCGGGCCTGGCGGGTTCTTC.

CDR3 coding DNA: TGTGCCCGCACCCGAGGGCGGGGGGGCCGTGAGGCTGAGCAGTTCTTC. As protein: CARTRGRGGREAEQFF. V and J are TRBV7-2 and TRBJ2-1, with 9 bases fitting TRBD2. The J segment lost 9 bases and the V segment lost 11 bases, leaving 20 bases of the junction unmatched. Germline V gene data show CDR1 as SGHTA and CDR2 as FQGNSA. The CDR3 has 16 amino acids.

The table lists this clonotype with many counts. The genes are TRBV7-2 and TRBJ2-1; a possible D gene is TRBD2 (6 bases). The CDR3 runs to 14 residues. Trimming cost V 5 bases and J 1 base, with 9 bases left between them. The V gene's germline CDR1 is SGHTA and CDR2 FQGNSA. CDR3 sequence: CASSAGGSYNEQFF. CDR3 nucleotide sequence: TGTGCCAGCAGCGCCGGGGGTTCCTACAATGAGCAGTTCTTC.

This clonotype was counted ten times or more. The chain has TRBV5-1 and TRBJ2-7, with TRBD2 as a possible D gene (6 bases). Trimming shortened V by 4 bases and J by 0 bases, and 11 bases separated the two germline ends. The CDR3 runs to 14 residues. The germline CDR1 and CDR2 sequences are SGHRS and YFSETQ. CDR3 sequence (DNA): TGCGCCAGCAGCCCCGTGGGGGGCTCCTACGAGCAGTACTTC. Translation gives CASSPVGGSYEQYF.